This T cell receptor beta chain was documented in a study of blood T cell repertoires in COVID-19. Across the study: The origin of the acute and convalescent COVID-19 samples was the United States, Italy and Spain. Sample material is recorded as cDNA or gDNA derived from T cells, B-cell-depleted T cells, or PBMCs.

The ends lost 5 bases at V and 3 bases at J; junction bases unmatched: 17. Germline V gene sequence: CDR1 MNHEY, CDR2 SMNVEV (reference sequence). The CDR3 covers 18 residues. Seattle researchers signed up patients amid active infection and tracked them longitudinally. Authors' analysis steps: Quantification of nucleated cells was approximated via reference gene primer amplification. Profiling relied on immunoSEQ multiplex PCR, and the TCRdb table lists in-frame clones only, not all of them. V, J and clone size reflect that table, while D and trimming were determined from the DNA. The table has approximately 300,000 clones, 85% to 90% seen once.

This sequence was found in a woman between 45 and 60 years old with COVID-19, enrolled during active disease. The J gene is TRBJ2-5, the V gene TRBV27; the match to TRBD2 covers 8 bases. Sequenced input: peripheral blood. The CDR3 protein is CASSPPPLAGGPEETQYF. The DNA for the CDR3 is TGTGCCAGCAGTCCCCCTCCCCTAGCGGGCGGCCCCGAAGAGACCCAGTACTTC.